The rows below give T cell receptor beta chains drawn from one sample of a study of blood T cell repertoires in COVID-19. The table came from immunoSEQ multiplex PCR; TCRdb's copy has only in-frame clones and leaves some out. The table lists about 220,000 clones, around 80% of them singletons. Input material: peripheral blood. These receptors all stem from a man aged 50 to 60 with active or convalescent COVID-19. The CDR3 runs from the conserved cysteine through the conserved F or W. Fields, in order: CDR3 length, J gene, V gene, CDR3 protein.

17	TRBJ2-7	TRBV7-2	CASSSLGALAPSYEQYF
14	TRBJ1-2	TRBV9	CASSGIDSYYGYTF
15	TRBJ1-6	TRBV27	CASSPRQGYNSPLHF
13	TRBJ1-2	TRBV12-3/TRBV12-4	CASSLGQNYGYTF
12	TRBJ2-5	TRBV29-1	CSVESPSETQYF
16	TRBJ2-1	TRBV18	CASSPRAGTGGSEQFF
16	TRBJ1-4	TRBV5-1	CASSPRPDSYNEKLFF
14	TRBJ2-5	TRBV18	CASSPLGGQETQYF
14	TRBJ1-2	TRBV5-1	CASSLDPQDYGYTF
14	TRBJ1-5	TRBV6-6	CASETGGRFQPQHF
16	TRBJ2-1	TRBV10-1	CASSGPFSGDDNEQFF
14	TRBJ1-6	TRBV9	CASSVLTGVSPLHF
16	TRBJ2-7	TRBV28	CASSLPGLAGPYEQYF
14	TRBJ1-6	TRBV7-9	CASSPTGGLAPLHF
18	TRBJ1-5	TRBV4-2	CASSQDQGRDLGYQPQHF
15	TRBJ2-5	TRBV5-6	CASSSASGGRETQYF
15	TRBJ1-5	TRBV30	CAWSNVRDNNQPQHF
14	TRBJ2-5	TRBV28	CASTPQPDQETQYF
13	TRBJ1-2	TRBV9	CASKGADWNGYTF
21	TRBJ2-1	TRBV2	CASSDTRFRTSGSPSYNEQFF
14	TRBJ1-2	TRBV20-1	CSASFRAGDYGYTF
17	TRBJ2-3	TRBV2	CASRVSASGKTTDTQYF
17	TRBJ2-3	TRBV7-9	CASSAPRRGRWTDTQYF
16	TRBJ2-3	TRBV7-2	CASSGPGLAVTDTQYF
12	TRBJ1-6	TRBV12-3/TRBV12-4	CASSFVNSPLHF
15	TRBJ1-2	TRBV19	CASSSTGPANYGYTF
17	TRBJ2-4	TRBV5-6	CASSSRVTLLAKNIQYF
15	TRBJ2-7	TRBV7-2	CASRLHLAGGYEQYF
14	TRBJ2-3	TRBV7-9	CASSLGGVSDTQYF
13	TRBJ1-2	TRBV6-6	CASSYTVNYGYTF
13	TRBJ2-7	TRBV25-1	CASSEYFGVEQYF
15	TRBJ1-2	TRBV3-1/TRBV3-2	CASSQDRGGLYGYTF
12	TRBJ1-2	TRBV2	CASSALNYGYTF
15	TRBJ2-5	TRBV19	CASSTGGSGRETQYF
16	TRBJ2-6	TRBV7-9	CASSYDRGPGANVLTF
19	TRBJ2-3	TRBV11-2	CASSPRPSPNRGGTDTQYF
15	TRBJ1-4	TRBV2	CASSVQGGSNEKLFF
16	TRBJ2-1	TRBV11-2	CASSLGGAGSYNEQFF
16	TRBJ2-1	TRBV6-2/TRBV6-3	CASSSWTSGTYNEQFF
15	TRBJ2-2	TRBV11-2	CASSPTGGDTGELFF
10	TRBJ1-2	TRBV29-1	CSVDFGGYTF
16	TRBJ1-6	TRBV27	CAIFGRDIRDNSPLHF
15	TRBJ2-5	TRBV25-1	CASRNDRDGGETQYF
16	TRBJ2-5	TRBV7-2	CASSLGLAGGAETQYF
15	TRBJ2-5	TRBV4-1	CASSQQGARAETQYF
15	TRBJ1-1	TRBV28	CASSAYRERVTEAFF
15	TRBJ2-1	TRBV10-3	CAISRTSGGRNEQFF
14	TRBJ2-3	TRBV18	CASSPSGTGEAQYF
14	TRBJ1-2	TRBV5-6	CASSLSSVSYGYTF
17	TRBJ2-1	TRBV27	CASSLLGSRGANNEQFF
15	TRBJ1-3	TRBV28	CASSYPSRVGNTIYF
17	TRBJ2-5	TRBV28	CASSPLQTSGSPKTQYF
16	TRBJ2-6	TRBV19	CATRGTGGSGANVLTF
15	TRBJ1-4	TRBV12-2	CASRYKTPGNEKLFF
12	TRBJ2-7	TRBV2	CASRDSSYEQYF
15	TRBJ1-4	TRBV4-1	CASSLAGTGIEKLFF
15	TRBJ2-5	TRBV5-6	CASSLDGTGEETQYF
14	TRBJ1-6	TRBV3-1/TRBV3-2	CASSQEGGNSPLHF
13	TRBJ2-7	TRBV19	CASRGQDSYEQYF
15	TRBJ1-1	TRBV3-1/TRBV3-2	CASSQGDRVNTEAFF